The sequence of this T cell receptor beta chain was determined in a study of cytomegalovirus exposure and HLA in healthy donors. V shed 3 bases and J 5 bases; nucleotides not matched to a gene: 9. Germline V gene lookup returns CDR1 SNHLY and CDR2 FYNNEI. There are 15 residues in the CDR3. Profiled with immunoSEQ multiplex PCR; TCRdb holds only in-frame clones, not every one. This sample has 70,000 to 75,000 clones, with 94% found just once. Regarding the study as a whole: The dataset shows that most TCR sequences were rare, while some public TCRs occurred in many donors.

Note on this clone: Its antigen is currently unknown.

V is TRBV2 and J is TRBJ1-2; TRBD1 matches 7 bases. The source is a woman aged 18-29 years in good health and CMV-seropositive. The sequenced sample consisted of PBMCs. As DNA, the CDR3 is TGTGCCAGCAGTGATACAGGAGGGGGCGCATATGGCTACACCTTC. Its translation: CASSDTGGGAYGYTF.